These 21 T cell receptor beta chains share one sample of origin, sequenced in a study of naive and memory T cell subsets. Two oligonucleotides, mixed equimolar, formed the beta constant-region primer covering TRBC1 and TRBC2. Ligated cDNA was amplified by four rounds of PCR with nested alpha and beta constant-region primers and SP2. Each CDR3 protein is one row after TCRdb ran MiXCR on the UMI-ligation and nested PCR reads. The sample shows tens of thousands of distinct CDR3 sequences, approximately 8.8% of them seen only once. Specimen: central memory CD8+ T cells from blood. The receptors here all came from a human donor in good health.

This clonotype came up many times. The gene calls are TRBV6-5 and TRBJ2-2; no reliable D call. The CDR3 spans 16 residues. Trimming stripped 3 bases from V and 6 bases from J, with 17 bases between. Germline V CDR1 and CDR2: MNHEY, SVGAGI. The CDR3 reads CASSYSSDRAAGELFF. CDR3 DNA: TGTGCCAGCAGTTATAGTTCGGACCGGGCGGCCGGGGAGCTGTTTTTT.

The CDR3, as DNA: TGTGCCAGCAGCCCGGCTTCAGGGGGGCCCACAGATACGCAGTATTTT. Its protein is CASSPASGGPTDTQYF. V and J are TRBV11-2 and TRBJ2-3; tentatively, D is TRBD1 (7 bases). Germline V CDR1 and CDR2: SGHAT, FQNNGV. Trimming stripped 5 bases from V and 2 bases from J, with 17 bases between. The length of the CDR3 is 16 residues. Together with reference TRBV11-2 and TRBJ2-3, the CDR3 gives the full variable domain: EAGVAQSPRYKIIEKRQSVAFWCNPISGHATLYWYQQILGQGPKLLIQFQNNGVVDDSQLPKDRFSAERLKGVDSTLKIQPAKLEDSAVYLCASSPASGGPTDTQYFGPGTRLTVL.

There are many counts of this clonotype. This rearrangement joins TRBV4-1 to TRBJ1-2; D gene ambiguous. This CDR3 has 14 amino acids. Trimming stripped 3 bases from V and 3 bases from J, with 11 bases between. Germline assignment: CDR1 MGHRA and CDR2 YSYEKL. The CDR3 bases are TGCGCCAGCAGCCAGGATAGAGGAGACTATGGCTACACCTTC. Protein: CASSQDRGDYGYTF.

The chain uses TRBV3-1 and TRBJ2-1, with TRBD2 matching over 8 bases. CDR3 size: 13 residues. In germline, CDR1 is LGHDT, CDR2 YNNKEL (reference sequence). The ends lost 4 bases at V and 9 bases at J; junction bases unmatched: 5. The CDR3 here is CASSPIAGLEQFF. CDR3 sequence (DNA): TGTGCCAGCAGCCCGATAGCGGGACTTGAGCAGTTCTTC.

V is TRBV6-2 or TRBV6-3 and J is TRBJ2-7, with 11 bases matching TRBD1. Germline trimming cut 3 bases from V and 3 bases from J; bases unmatched to any gene: 4. Germline-derived CDR1 and CDR2 are MNHEY and SVGEGT. The CDR3 runs to 15 residues. The CDR3 spells CASSYEGTGGYEQYF. The DNA for the CDR3 is TGTGCCAGCAGTTATGAAGGGACAGGGGGCTACGAGCAGTACTTC.

A few counts support this clonotype. The chain combines TRBV6-4 with TRBJ2-2; 8 positions match TRBD2. This CDR3 has 15 amino acids. Germline values: CDR1 MRHNA, CDR2 SNTAGT. V lost 5 bases to trimming and J lost 5 bases; unmatched junction nucleotides: 7. CDR3 sequence (DNA): TGTGCCAGCAGTCCACGGGAGGGGTCAACCGGGGAGCTGTTTTTT. Residues: CASSPREGSTGELFF.

This clonotype has more than one count but fewer than ten. The chain employs TRBV28 and TRBJ2-7; 9 positions agree with TRBD2. The J segment lost 2 bases and the V segment lost 3 bases, leaving 8 bases of the junction unmatched. Germline V gene lookup returns CDR1 MDHEN and CDR2 SYDVKM. This CDR3 comprises 16 residues. This chain's CDR3 is CASSFPRASGTYEQYF. For the CDR3, the DNA is TGTGCCAGCAGTTTCCCCCGGGCTAGCGGGACCTACGAGCAGTACTTC.

In its sample, this clonotype was seen many times. The rearrangement links TRBV6-2 or TRBV6-3 to TRBJ2-3; D gene ambiguous. This CDR3 has 15 residues. Trimming stripped 2 bases from V and 0 bases from J, with 9 bases between. Germline V gene data show CDR1 as MNHEY and CDR2 as SVGEGT. The chain's CDR3 is CASSYLEVSTDTQYF. The CDR3 bases are TGTGCCAGCAGTTACCTAGAGGTTAGCACAGATACGCAGTATTTT.

This clonotype was observed a few times. The chain has TRBV11-2 and TRBJ2-1; maybe TRBD2 (5 bases). The CDR3 runs to 15 residues. Per germline, CDR1 SGHAT and CDR2 FQNNGV. V shed 5 bases and J shed 7 bases, with 18 bases lying between them. The DNA for the CDR3 is TGTGCCAGCAGCCCCAGCGGTCTGGGGAAGAATGAGCAGTTCTTC. Translation: CASSPSGLGKNEQFF.

This clonotype was detected ten times or more. This rearrangement joins TRBV7-9 to TRBJ2-7, with a possible D match to TRBD2 (5 bases). The ends were cut back, 6 bases at V and 7 bases at J, with 16 bases in the middle. Looked up from germline, CDR1 is SEHNR and CDR2 is FQNEAQ (reference sequence). This CDR3 spans 13 amino acids. The CDR3 protein is CASSTEEDEEQYF. Here the CDR3 DNA reads TGTGCCAGCAGTACCGAGGAGGACGAGGAGCAGTACTTC.

The J gene is TRBJ2-1, the V gene TRBV7-9; D ambiguous. Trimming took off 4 bases at V and 14 bases at J, with 15 bases between the two ends. CDR1 and CDR2 from the germline V gene are SEHNR and FQNEAQ (reference sequence). The CDR3 has 12 amino acids. The CDR3 bases are TGTGCCAGCAGCTGGATCCAAAACCCGGAGTTCTTC. Its protein is CASSWIQNPEFF.

This clonotype was observed a few times. The V call is TRBV6-1, the J call TRBJ2-5; D is tentatively TRBD1 or TRBD2 (6 bases each). CDR1 MNHNS and CDR2 SASEGT come from the germline V gene. Trimming took off 8 bases at V and 13 bases at J, with 20 bases between the two ends. This CDR3 spans 12 amino acids. This CDR3 is CASPGTGATSYF. CDR3 coding DNA: TGTGCCAGCCCTGGGACGGGGGCCACCTCGTACTTC.

V and J are TRBV6-6 and TRBJ1-2, with a weak D call TRBD1 (5 bases). The length of the CDR3 is 16 residues. CDR1 is MNHNY and CDR2 is SVGAGI in the germline V gene (reference sequence). Trimming removed 7 bases from V and 4 bases from J, with 22 bases in between. The DNA for the CDR3 is TGTGCCAGCACCGATCCGGGCAGGGCTTGGGGCTATGGCTACACCTTC. Encoded protein: CASTDPGRAWGYGYTF.

The sample holds many counts of this clonotype. CDR3 loop: CASSRTSGKGDEQFF. The DNA of the CDR3 is TGTGCCAGCAGTCGGACTAGCGGGAAGGGGGATGAGCAGTTCTTC. V and J are TRBV6-4 and TRBJ2-1; 12 positions agree with TRBD2. The CDR3 has 15 residues. Germline V gene data show CDR1 as MRHNA and CDR2 as SNTAGT. With V trimmed by 5 bases and J by 8 bases, 7 bases remained unmatched.

By proportion, this clonotype is large. The chain employs TRBV7-6 and TRBJ2-5; 7 nucleotides line up with TRBD1. The germline V gene encodes CDR1 SGHVS and CDR2 FNYEAQ. The length of the CDR3 is 15 residues. Unmatched junction bases numbered 9, after V lost 3 bases and J lost 5 bases. The CDR3 region is CASSLAGTVAETQYF. The CDR3 DNA is TGTGCCAGCAGCTTGGCCGGGACAGTGGCGGAGACCCAGTACTTC.

Many counts were recorded for this clonotype. This rearrangement joins TRBV10-2 to TRBJ2-5; tentatively, D is TRBD1 (6 bases). V dropped 6 bases and J dropped 7 bases, with 12 bases sitting between them. The CDR3 is 12 residues long. From germline, CDR1 is WSHSY and CDR2 SAAADI. The CDR3 here is CASRSGVRTQYF. The CDR3 DNA sequence: TGCGCCAGCAGGTCAGGGGTTCGGACCCAGTACTTC.

The chain employs TRBV19 and TRBJ1-1, with a possible D match to TRBD1 (5 bases). Per germline, CDR1 LNHDA and CDR2 SQIVND (reference sequence). V was clipped by 4 bases and J by 4 bases, with 13 bases between them. The CDR3 loop spans 14 amino acids. For the CDR3, the DNA is TGTGCCAGTAGTAAGGCAGGGACTATCACTGAAGCTTTCTTT. This codes for CASSKAGTITEAFF.

This clonotype was detected many times. J is TRBJ2-7 and V is TRBV7-6, with no clear D. CDR3 length: 13 amino acids. Germline lookup yields CDR1 SGHVS and CDR2 FNYEAQ. Deletions cut 5 bases from V and 2 bases from J, with 10 bases between. Here the CDR3 DNA reads TGTGCCAGCAGCCCGTCGGGCCCCTACGAGCAGTACTTC. Encoded protein: CASSPSGPYEQYF. Complete variable domain (other parts from reference TRBV7-6 and TRBJ2-7): GAGVSQSPRYKVTKRGQDVALRCDPISGHVSLYWYRQALGQGPEFLTYFNYEAQQDKSGLPNDRFSAERPEGSISTLTIQRTEQRDSAMYRCASSPSGPYEQYFGPGTRLTVT.

This sequence joins TRBV15 and TRBJ1-3; D unresolved. CDR1 LNHNV and CDR2 YYDKDF come from the germline V gene (reference sequence). This CDR3 is 17 amino acids long. Trimming pared 0 bases from V and 1 base from J, leaving 13 bases between. The CDR3, as DNA: TGTGCCACCAGCAGAGACCTACGACACGGTTCTGGAAACACCATATATTTT. Amino acids: CATSRDLRHGSGNTIYF.

This clonotype was counted many times. This chain uses TRBV29-1 with TRBJ2-7; no clear D. Germline lookup yields CDR1 SQVTM and CDR2 ANQGSEA. The CDR3 has 11 amino acids. V was trimmed by 6 bases and J by 4 bases, leaving 10 bases between them. The CDR3 protein is CSVTDGYEQYF. The CDR3 coding sequence is TGCAGCGTGACGGACGGGTACGAGCAGTACTTC.

The chain carries TRBV3-1 and TRBJ1-5, with TRBD1 as a possible D gene (6 bases). The CDR3 is 19 residues long. Looked up from germline, CDR1 is LGHDT and CDR2 is YNNKEL (reference sequence). V shed 0 bases and J shed 0 bases, with 18 bases lying between them. In DNA, the CDR3 is TGTGCCAGCAGCCAAGATCGGTCCCCAGGGGATTATAGCAATCAGCCCCAGCATTTT. Its protein is CASSQDRSPGDYSNQPQHF.